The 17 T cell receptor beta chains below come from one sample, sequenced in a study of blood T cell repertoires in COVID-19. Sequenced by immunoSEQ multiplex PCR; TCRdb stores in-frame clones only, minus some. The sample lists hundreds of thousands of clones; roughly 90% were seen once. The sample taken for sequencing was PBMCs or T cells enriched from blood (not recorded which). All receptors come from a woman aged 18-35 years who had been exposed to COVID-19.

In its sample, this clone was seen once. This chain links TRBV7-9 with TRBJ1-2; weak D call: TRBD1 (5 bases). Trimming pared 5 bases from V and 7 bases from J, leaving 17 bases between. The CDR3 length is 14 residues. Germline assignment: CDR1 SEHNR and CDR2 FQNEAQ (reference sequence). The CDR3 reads CASSDPDSPGGYTF. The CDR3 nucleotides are TGTGCCAGCAGCGACCCAGACAGTCCCGGTGGCTACACCTTC.

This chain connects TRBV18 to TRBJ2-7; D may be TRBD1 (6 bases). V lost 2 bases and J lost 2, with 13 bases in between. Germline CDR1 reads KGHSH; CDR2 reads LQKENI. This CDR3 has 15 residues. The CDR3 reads CASSPSWTATYEQYF. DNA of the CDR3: TGTGCCAGCTCACCATCTTGGACAGCGACCTACGAGCAGTACTTC.

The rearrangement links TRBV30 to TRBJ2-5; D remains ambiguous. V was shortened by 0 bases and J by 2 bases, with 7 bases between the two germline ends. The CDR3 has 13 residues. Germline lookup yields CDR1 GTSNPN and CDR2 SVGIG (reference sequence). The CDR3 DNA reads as TGTGCCTGGAGTGTCCGGTTACAAGAGACCCAGTACTTC. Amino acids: CAWSVRLQETQYF.

CDR3 amino acids: CASSLIGGAQPQHF. The CDR3 DNA reads as TGTGCCAGCAGTTTAATCGGGGGAGCTCAGCCCCAGCATTTT. This chain links TRBV27 with TRBJ1-5; tentatively, D is TRBD1 (5 bases). CDR3 length: 14 amino acids. V lost 2 bases to trimming and J lost 6 bases, with 11 bases between them. Germline V gene lookup returns CDR1 MNHEY and CDR2 SMNVEV (reference sequence).

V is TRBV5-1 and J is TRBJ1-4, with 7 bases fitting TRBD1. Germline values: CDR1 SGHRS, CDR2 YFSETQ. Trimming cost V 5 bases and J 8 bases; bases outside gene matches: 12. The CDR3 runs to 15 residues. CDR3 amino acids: CASRTGPGTAEKLFF. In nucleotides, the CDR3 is TGCGCCAGCAGAACGGGCCCCGGGACAGCAGAAAAACTGTTTTTT.

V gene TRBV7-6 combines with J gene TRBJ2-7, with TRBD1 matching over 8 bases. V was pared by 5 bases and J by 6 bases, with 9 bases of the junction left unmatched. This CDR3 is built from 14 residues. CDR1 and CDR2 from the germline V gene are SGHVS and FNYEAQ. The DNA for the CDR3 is TGTGCCAGCAGCCCCCCCCAGGGGGCGGGCGAGCAGTACTTC. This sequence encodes CASSPPQGAGEQYF. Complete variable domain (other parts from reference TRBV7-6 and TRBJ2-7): GAGVSQSPRYKVTKRGQDVALRCDPISGHVSLYWYRQALGQGPEFLTYFNYEAQQDKSGLPNDRFSAERPEGSISTLTIQRTEQRDSAMYRCASSPPQGAGEQYFGPGTRLTVT.

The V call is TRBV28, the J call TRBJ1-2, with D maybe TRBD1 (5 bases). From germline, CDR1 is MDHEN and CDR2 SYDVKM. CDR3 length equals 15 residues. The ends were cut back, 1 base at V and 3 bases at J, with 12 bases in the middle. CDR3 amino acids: CASSLSFRADYGYTF. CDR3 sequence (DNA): TGTGCCAGCAGTTTATCTTTCAGGGCTGACTATGGCTACACCTTC.

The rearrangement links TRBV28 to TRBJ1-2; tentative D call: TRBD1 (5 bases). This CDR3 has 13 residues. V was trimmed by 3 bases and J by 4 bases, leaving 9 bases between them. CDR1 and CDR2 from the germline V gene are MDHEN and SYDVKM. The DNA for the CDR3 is TGTGCCAGCAGTTTGCAGGGTCCCTATGGCTACACCTTC. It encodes CASSLQGPYGYTF.

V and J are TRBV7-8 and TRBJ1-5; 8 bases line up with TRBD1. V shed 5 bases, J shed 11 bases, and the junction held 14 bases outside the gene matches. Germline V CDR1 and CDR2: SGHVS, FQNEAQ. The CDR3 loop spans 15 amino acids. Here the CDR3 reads CASSPWDRTSKAQHF. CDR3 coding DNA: TGTGCCAGCAGCCCGTGGGACAGGACGTCTAAGGCCCAGCATTTT.

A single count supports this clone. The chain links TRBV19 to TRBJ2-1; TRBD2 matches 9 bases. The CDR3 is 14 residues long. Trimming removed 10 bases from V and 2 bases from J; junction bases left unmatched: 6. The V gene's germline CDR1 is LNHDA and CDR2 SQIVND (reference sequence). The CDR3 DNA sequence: TGTGCCACCACTAGCGGGTATACCTACAATGAGCAGTTCTTC. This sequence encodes CATTSGYTYNEQFF.

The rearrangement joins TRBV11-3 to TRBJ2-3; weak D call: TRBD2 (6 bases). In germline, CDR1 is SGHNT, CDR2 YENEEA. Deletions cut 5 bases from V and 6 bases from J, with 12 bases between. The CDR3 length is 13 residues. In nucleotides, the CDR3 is TGTGCCAGCAGCCCGCCAGGAGGGGATACGCAGTATTTT. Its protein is CASSPPGGDTQYF.

CDR3: CASSLVWDRVDTGELFF. The CDR3 coding sequence is TGTGCCAGCAGCTTGGTTTGGGACAGGGTGGACACCGGGGAGCTGTTTTTT. J is TRBJ2-2 and V is TRBV5-4, with 9 bases identical to TRBD1. The V segment lost 0 bases and the J segment 3 bases; nucleotides outside the gene matches: 6. The germline V gene encodes CDR1 SGHNT and CDR2 YYREEE (reference sequence). The CDR3 length is 17 residues.

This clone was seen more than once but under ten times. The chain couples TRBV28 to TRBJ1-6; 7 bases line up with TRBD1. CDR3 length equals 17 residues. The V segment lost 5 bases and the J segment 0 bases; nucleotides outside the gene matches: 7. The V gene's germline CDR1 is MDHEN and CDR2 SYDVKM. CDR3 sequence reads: CASSHSGDSSYNSPLHF. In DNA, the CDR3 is TGTGCCAGCAGTCACTCAGGGGACAGCTCCTATAATTCACCCCTCCACTTT.

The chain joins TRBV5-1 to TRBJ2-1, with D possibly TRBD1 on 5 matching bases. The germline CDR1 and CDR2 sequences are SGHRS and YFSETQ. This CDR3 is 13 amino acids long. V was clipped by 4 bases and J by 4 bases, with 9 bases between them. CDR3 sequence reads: CASSHDSYNEQFF. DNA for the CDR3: TGCGCCAGCAGCCACGACAGTTACAATGAGCAGTTCTTC.

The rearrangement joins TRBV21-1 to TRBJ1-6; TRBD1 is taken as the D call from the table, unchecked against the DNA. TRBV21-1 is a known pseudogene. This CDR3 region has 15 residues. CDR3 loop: CASSGQGWSNSPLHF. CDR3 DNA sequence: TGTGCCAGCAGCGGACAGGGGTGGAGTAATTCACCCCTCCACTTT.

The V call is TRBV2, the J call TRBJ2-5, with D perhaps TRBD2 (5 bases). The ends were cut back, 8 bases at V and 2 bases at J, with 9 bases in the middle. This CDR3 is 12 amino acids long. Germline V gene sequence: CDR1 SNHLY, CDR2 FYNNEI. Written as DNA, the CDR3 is TGTGCCAGCGGACGGGGTCAAGAGACCCAGTACTTC. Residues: CASGRGQETQYF. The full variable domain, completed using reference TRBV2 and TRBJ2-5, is EPEVTQTPSHQVTQMGQEVILRCVPISNHLYFYWYRQILGQKVEFLVSFYNNEISEKSEIFDDQFSVERPDGSNFTLKIRSTKLEDSAMYFCASGRGQETQYFGPGTRLLVL.

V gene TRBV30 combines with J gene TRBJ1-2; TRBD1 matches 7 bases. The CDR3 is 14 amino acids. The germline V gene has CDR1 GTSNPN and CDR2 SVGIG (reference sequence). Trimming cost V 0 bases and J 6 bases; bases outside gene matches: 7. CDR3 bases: TGTGCCTGGAGTGTTGAGAGGGGGCGGGATGGCTACACCTTC. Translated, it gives CAWSVERGRDGYTF. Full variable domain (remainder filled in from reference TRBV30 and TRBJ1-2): SQTIHQWPATLVQPVGSPLSLECTVEGTSNPNLYWYRQAAGRGLQLLFYSVGIGQISSEVPQNLSASRPQDRQFILSSKKLLLSDSGFYLCAWSVERGRDGYTFGSGTRLTVV.